A selection of T cell receptor beta chains follows, all from one sample in a study of cytomegalovirus exposure and HLA in healthy donors. The data were produced by immunoSEQ multiplex PCR, yet TCRdb's version contains in-frame clones alone and is incomplete. Of hundreds of thousands of clones listed, approximately 88% are singletons. Sequencing was performed on PBMCs. Every receptor here comes from a young woman in good health and CMV-seropositive. The CDR3 runs from the conserved cysteine through the conserved F or W. The D gene is left open where the match is weak. Expanded clones get a size class; other rows say once, few or many, or leave the size out.

>-|TRBJ1-2|TRBV7-9|-
CASSLEWTATTGGYTF
TGTGCCAGCAGCTTAGAGTGGACAGCAACCACGGGAGGCTACACCTTC
>-|TRBJ2-1|TRBV7-3|TRBD1
CASSQGTGNNEQFF
TGTGCCAGCAGCCAGGGGACAGGGAACAATGAGCAGTTCTTC
>-|TRBJ2-3|TRBV27|TRBD1
CASSKDRGIKDTQYF
TGTGCCAGCAGCAAGGACAGGGGAATCAAAGATACGCAGTATTTT
>-|TRBJ2-6|TRBV5-6|-
CASSLPGANVLTF
TGTGCCAGCAGCTTGCCTGGGGCCAACGTCCTGACTTTC
>-|TRBJ2-5|TRBV18|-
CASSPGQETQYF
TGTGCCAGCTCACCGGGCCAAGAGACCCAGTACTTC
>-|TRBJ2-3|TRBV12-5|TRBD1
CASGLVNRGTDTQYF
TGTGCTAGTGGTTTAGTAAACAGGGGAACAGATACGCAGTATTTT
>few|TRBJ2-7|TRBV2|TRBD2
CAIGLAGVFDEQYF
TGTGCCATCGGACTAGCGGGAGTTTTCGACGAGCAGTACTTC
>-|TRBJ2-3|TRBV6-1|-
CASSELASSTDTQYF
TGTGCCAGCAGTGAACTGGCATCTAGCACAGATACGCAGTATTTT
>-|TRBJ2-7|TRBV5-1|-
CASSLRDINYEQYF
TGCGCCAGCAGTCTCCGGGACATTAACTACGAGCAGTACTTC
>-|TRBJ2-3|TRBV30|TRBD2
CAWEPGLGVGDTQYF
TGTGCCTGGGAGCCGGGACTAGGGGTCGGAGATACGCAGTATTTT
>-|TRBJ2-3|TRBV9|TRBD2
CASSVAVAGGTGRTDTQYF
TGTGCCAGCAGCGTAGCGGTAGCGGGAGGTACGGGGCGCACAGATACGCAGTATTTT
>few|TRBJ1-2|TRBV2|-
CASSEGAGYTF
TGTGCCAGCAGTGAAGGGGCAGGCTACACCTTC
>-|TRBJ2-2|TRBV25-1|TRBD2
CASSEKRDSNTGELFF
TGTGCCAGCAGCGAAAAGCGGGATTCGAACACCGGGGAGCTGTTTTTT
>-|TRBJ1-1|TRBV18|-
CASSPSTGVTEAFF
TGTGCCAGCTCACCTAGTACGGGCGTCACTGAAGCTTTCTTT
>few|TRBJ1-2|TRBV7-6|TRBD1
CASSFLKGDSATYQYGYTF
TGTGCCAGCAGCTTCCTTAAGGGGGACAGCGCCACGTACCAATATGGCTACACCTTC
>few|TRBJ2-1|TRBV4-3|-
CASSQGGNEQFF
TGCGCCAGCAGCCAAGGAGGCAATGAGCAGTTCTTC
>-|TRBJ1-2|TRBV5-1|TRBD1
CASSSTGQDGYTF
TGCGCCAGCAGCTCGACAGGGCAGGATGGCTACACCTTC
>-|TRBJ2-1|TRBV18|TRBD2
CASSSTSDTNEQFF
TGTGCCAGCTCAAGTACTAGCGACACCAATGAGCAGTTCTTC
>-|TRBJ1-4|TRBV29-1|-
CSVRDEKLFF
TGCAGCGTACGGGATGAAAAACTGTTTTTT
>many|TRBJ1-1|TRBV21-1|-
CASKVNTEAFF
TGTGCCAGCAAGGTGAACACTGAAGCTTTCTTT
>-|TRBJ1-2|TRBV30|-
CAWARDGLLSANYGYTF
TGTGCCTGGGCCCGGGACGGCTTGCTTTCTGCTAACTATGGCTACACCTTC
>-|TRBJ2-1|TRBV2|TRBD2
CASRAGGTSYNEQFF
TGTGCCAGCAGAGCGGGAGGGACCTCCTACAATGAGCAGTTCTTC
>-|TRBJ2-3|TRBV7-8|-
CASSLKGQDTQYF
TGTGCCAGCAGCTTAAAAGGGCAGGATACGCAGTATTTT
>-|TRBJ1-2|TRBV2|-
CASSGHETYGYTF
TGTGCCAGCAGTGGACACGAAACCTATGGCTACACCTTC
>-|TRBJ2-6|TRBV5-1|-
CASSLGGYGANVLTF
TGCGCCAGCAGCTTGGGAGGGTACGGGGCCAACGTCCTGACTTTC
>-|TRBJ1-1|TRBV4-1|TRBD1
CASRGGLNTEAFF
TGCGCCAGCAGAGGGGGCTTGAACACTGAAGCTTTCTTT
>once|TRBJ1-2|TRBV28|-
CASSLGGVGYTF
TGTGCCAGCAGTTTGGGAGGGGTCGGCTACACCTTC
>-|TRBJ1-2|TRBV7-2|TRBD1
CASSLARGARGYTF
TGTGCCAGCAGCTTAGCCAGGGGGGCCCGAGGCTACACCTTC
>few|TRBJ1-5|TRBV30|-
CAWRRGINQPQHF
TGTGCCTGGAGAAGAGGGATCAATCAGCCCCAGCATTTT
>-|TRBJ2-1|TRBV5-1|-
CASSLGLDPFTYNEQFF
TGCGCCAGCAGCTTGGGACTAGATCCTTTTACCTACAATGAGCAGTTCTTC
>-|TRBJ2-1|TRBV14|-
CASSQGLNWRGYNEQFF
TGTGCCAGCAGCCAAGGATTAAACTGGCGAGGCTACAATGAGCAGTTCTTC
>-|TRBJ2-7|TRBV12-5|TRBD2
CASAYSGRAYEQYF
TGTGCTAGTGCCTATAGCGGGAGGGCCTACGAGCAGTACTTC
>once|TRBJ2-7|TRBV16|-
CASSQSRGVTTYEQYF
TGTGCCAGCAGCCAATCACGAGGGGTCACGACCTACGAGCAGTACTTC
>-|TRBJ2-7|TRBV4-3|TRBD1
CASSLRTGGDYEQYF
TGCGCCAGCAGCCTTCGGACAGGGGGCGATTACGAGCAGTACTTC
>-|TRBJ1-3|TRBV19|TRBD1
CASRTGRRGSGNTIYF
TGTGCCAGTCGGACAGGACGCCGGGGTTCTGGAAACACCATATATTTT
>once|TRBJ2-7|TRBV6-7|-
CASSHSYEQYF
TGTGCCAGCAGTCACAGTTACGAGCAGTACTTC
>-|TRBJ1-1|TRBV27|-
CASSLSAGTEAFF
TGTGCCAGCAGTTTATCGGCTGGGACTGAAGCTTTCTTT
>-|TRBJ1-2|TRBV2|TRBD1
CASIRDRGSYGYTF
TGTGCCAGCATAAGGGACAGGGGGTCCTATGGCTACACCTTC
>-|TRBJ2-7|TRBV27|-
CASSFRLTYEQYF
TGTGCCAGCAGTTTCCGACTAACCTACGAGCAGTACTTC
>-|TRBJ2-4|TRBV29-1|TRBD1
CSVEDRQGGDIQYF
TGCAGCGTTGAAGACCGACAGGGGGGAGACATTCAGTACTTC
>-|TRBJ1-2|TRBV29-1|TRBD1
CSVAVRDRGNGYTF
TGCAGCGTTGCCGTTAGGGACAGGGGGAATGGCTACACCTTC
>-|TRBJ2-7|TRBV30|-
CASEAVTSYEQYF
TGTGCCAGCGAGGCAGTGACTTCTTACGAGCAGTACTTC
>many|TRBJ2-1|TRBV20-1|-
CSVSYNEQFF
TGCAGTGTTTCCTACAATGAGCAGTTCTTC
>-|TRBJ2-7|TRBV5-6|-
CASSLVGNAYEQYF
TGTGCCAGCAGCTTGGTGGGGAATGCCTACGAGCAGTACTTC
>-|TRBJ2-7|TRBV27|-
CASKGLQQYF
TGTGCCAGCAAAGGTCTCCAGCAGTACTTC
>-|TRBJ2-5|TRBV7-2|-
CASSLSFGVETQYF
TGTGCCAGCAGCTTAAGTTTCGGGGTGGAGACCCAGTACTTC
>-|TRBJ1-1|TRBV19|-
CASSSVEDTEAFF
TGTGCCAGTAGTAGCGTTGAGGACACTGAAGCTTTCTTT
>-|TRBJ2-3|TRBV5-4|TRBD1
CASSQDRGTDTQYF
TGTGCCAGCAGCCAAGACAGGGGCACAGATACGCAGTATTTT
>-|TRBJ1-2|TRBV19|-
CASSMDSNGGYGYTF
TGTGCCAGTAGCATGGACAGTAACGGCGGCTATGGCTACACCTTC
>-|TRBJ2-2|TRBV30|TRBD2
CAWSLAGVPGELFF
TGTGCCTGGAGTCTAGCGGGAGTCCCCGGGGAGCTGTTTTTT
>-|TRBJ1-5|TRBV4-3|-
CASSQDLGAGQPQHF
TGCGCCAGCAGCCAAGATCTGGGCGCCGGGCAGCCCCAGCATTTT
>-|TRBJ1-2|TRBV18|TRBD1
CASSPGQENYGYTF
TGTGCCAGCTCACCGGGACAGGAAAACTATGGCTACACCTTC
>-|TRBJ1-2|TRBV6-1|TRBD1
CASSEGVGQQYGYTF
TGTGCCAGCAGTGAAGGAGTGGGACAGCAATATGGCTACACCTTC
>-|TRBJ1-1|TRBV30|-
CASAQGFDTEAFF
TGTGCCTCAGCACAGGGATTCGACACTGAAGCTTTCTTT
>-|TRBJ1-1|TRBV6-1|-
CASKLQGVDAEAFF
TGTGCCAGCAAACTCCAGGGCGTTGATGCTGAAGCTTTCTTT
>-|TRBJ2-1|TRBV6-4|-
CASSDGLAPNNEQFF
TGTGCCAGCAGTGACGGGCTAGCGCCGAACAATGAGCAGTTCTTC
>once|TRBJ1-1|TRBV10-3|TRBD1
CAIRSEGALNTEAFF
TGTGCCATCAGGAGCGAGGGGGCCTTGAACACTGAAGCTTTCTTT
>few|TRBJ1-2|TRBV18|-
CASSPPAQEDGYTF
TGTGCCAGCTCACCTCCAGCCCAAGAGGATGGCTACACCTTC
>once|TRBJ2-1|TRBV29-1|-
CSATDSFRNEQFF
TGCAGCGCCACGGACAGCTTTAGAAATGAGCAGTTCTTC